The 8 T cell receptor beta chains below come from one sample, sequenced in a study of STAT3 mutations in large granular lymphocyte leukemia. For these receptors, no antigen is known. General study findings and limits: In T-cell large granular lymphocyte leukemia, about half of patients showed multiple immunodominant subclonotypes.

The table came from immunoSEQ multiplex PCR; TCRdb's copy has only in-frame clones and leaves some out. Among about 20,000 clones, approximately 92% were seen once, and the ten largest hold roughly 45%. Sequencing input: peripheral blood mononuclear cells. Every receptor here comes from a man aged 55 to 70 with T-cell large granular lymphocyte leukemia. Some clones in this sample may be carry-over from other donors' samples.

CDR3 in amino acids: CASSGQGRGYTF. The CDR3 nucleotides read TGTGCCAGCAGCGGACAGGGACGTGGCTACACCTTC. This sequence joins TRBV6-5 and TRBJ1-2; 8 bases align to TRBD1. This CDR3 contains 12 residues. The V and J ends lost 6 bases and 7 bases, in that order; junction bases with no gene match: 4. CDR1 and CDR2 (germline): MNHEY, SVGAGI.

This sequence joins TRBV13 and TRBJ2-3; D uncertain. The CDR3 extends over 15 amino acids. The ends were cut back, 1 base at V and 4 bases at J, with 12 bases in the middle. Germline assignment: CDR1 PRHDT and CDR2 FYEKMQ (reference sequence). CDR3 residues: CASSLARKIPDTQYF. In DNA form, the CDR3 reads TGTGCCAGCAGCTTAGCCCGGAAAATTCCAGATACGCAGTATTTT.

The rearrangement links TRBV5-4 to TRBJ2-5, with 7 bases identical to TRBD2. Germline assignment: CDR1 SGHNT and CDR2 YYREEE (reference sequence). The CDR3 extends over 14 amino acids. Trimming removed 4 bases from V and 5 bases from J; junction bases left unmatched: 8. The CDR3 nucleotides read TGTGCCAGCAGCCCGACGACTAGCAAGGAGACCCAGTACTTC. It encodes CASSPTTSKETQYF.

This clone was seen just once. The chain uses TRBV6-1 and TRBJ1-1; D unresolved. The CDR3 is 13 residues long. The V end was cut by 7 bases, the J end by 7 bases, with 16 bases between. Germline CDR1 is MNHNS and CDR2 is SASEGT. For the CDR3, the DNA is TGTGCCAGCACCCGAGGGCCCCAAGGTGAAGCTTTCTTT. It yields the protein CASTRGPQGEAFF.

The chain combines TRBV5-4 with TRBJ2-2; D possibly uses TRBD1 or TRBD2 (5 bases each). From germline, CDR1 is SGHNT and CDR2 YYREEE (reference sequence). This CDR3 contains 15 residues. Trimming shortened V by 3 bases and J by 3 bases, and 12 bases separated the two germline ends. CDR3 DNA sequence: TGTGCCAGCAGCTCGGGACGAAGCGACACCGGGGAGCTGTTTTTT. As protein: CASSSGRSDTGELFF. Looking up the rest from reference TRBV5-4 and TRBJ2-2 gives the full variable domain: ETGVTQSPTHLIKTRGQQVTLRCSSQSGHNTVSWYQQALGQGPQFIFQYYREEENGRGNFPPRFSGLQFPNYSSELNVNALELDDSALYLCASSSGRSDTGELFFGEGSRLTVL.

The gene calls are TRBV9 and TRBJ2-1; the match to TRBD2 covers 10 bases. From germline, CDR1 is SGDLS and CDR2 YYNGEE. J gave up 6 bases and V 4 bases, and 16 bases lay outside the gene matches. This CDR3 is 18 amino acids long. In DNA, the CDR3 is TGTGCCAGCAGCCTCCCCCGGAGGGGTCTAGCGGGAGTCAATGAGCAGTTCTTC. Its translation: CASSLPRRGLAGVNEQFF. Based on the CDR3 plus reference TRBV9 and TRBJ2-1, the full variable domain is DSGVTQTPKHLITATGQRVTLRCSPRSGDLSVYWYQQSLDQGLQFLIQYYNGEERAKGNILERFSAQQFPDLHSELNLSSLELGDSALYFCASSLPRRGLAGVNEQFFGPGTRLTVL.

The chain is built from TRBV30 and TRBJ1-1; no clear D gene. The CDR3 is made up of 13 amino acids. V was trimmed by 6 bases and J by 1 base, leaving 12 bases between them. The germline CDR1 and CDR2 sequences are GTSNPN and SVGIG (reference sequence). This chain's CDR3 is CACLMRENTEAFF. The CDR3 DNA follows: TGTGCCTGTCTAATGAGGGAGAACACTGAAGCTTTCTTT. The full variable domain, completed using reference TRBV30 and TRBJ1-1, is SQTIHQWPATLVQPVGSPLSLECTVEGTSNPNLYWYRQAAGRGLQLLFYSVGIGQISSEVPQNLSASRPQDRQFILSSKKLLLSDSGFYLCACLMRENTEAFFGQGTRLTVV.

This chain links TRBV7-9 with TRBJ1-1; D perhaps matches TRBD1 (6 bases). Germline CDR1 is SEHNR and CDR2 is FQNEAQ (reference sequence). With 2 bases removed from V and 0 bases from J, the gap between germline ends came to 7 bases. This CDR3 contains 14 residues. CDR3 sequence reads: CASSLRTVNTEAFF. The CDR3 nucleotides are TGTGCCAGCAGCTTAAGGACAGTGAACACTGAAGCTTTCTTT.